This TCR beta chain was sequenced for a study of cytomegalovirus exposure and HLA in healthy donors. The CDR3 sequence is 15 residues long. Trimming shortened V by 6 bases and J by 6 bases, and 18 bases separated the two germline ends. CDR1 MNHEY and CDR2 SVGAGI come from the germline V gene. This clone was counted only a few times. Antigen specificity is unknown. Study-wide points: Data from an earlier analysis indicated that most TCR beta V segments were productive either about 87% or about 30% of the time.

Amplification used 60 Vbeta primers and 13 Jbeta primers. TCRdb's copy holds only in-frame clones and misses some; the assay was immunoSEQ multiplex PCR. The table records approximately 150,000 clones, approximately 67% of them present only once. This receptor was identified in a woman aged 18-29 years in good health and CMV-seropositive. The sequenced sample was PBMCs. This sequence joins TRBV6-5 and TRBJ1-5; D is unclear. CDR3 amino acids: CASRPAGGMGQPQHF. In nucleotides, the CDR3 is TGTGCCAGCAGACCTGCGGGTGGGATGGGTCAGCCCCAGCATTTT.